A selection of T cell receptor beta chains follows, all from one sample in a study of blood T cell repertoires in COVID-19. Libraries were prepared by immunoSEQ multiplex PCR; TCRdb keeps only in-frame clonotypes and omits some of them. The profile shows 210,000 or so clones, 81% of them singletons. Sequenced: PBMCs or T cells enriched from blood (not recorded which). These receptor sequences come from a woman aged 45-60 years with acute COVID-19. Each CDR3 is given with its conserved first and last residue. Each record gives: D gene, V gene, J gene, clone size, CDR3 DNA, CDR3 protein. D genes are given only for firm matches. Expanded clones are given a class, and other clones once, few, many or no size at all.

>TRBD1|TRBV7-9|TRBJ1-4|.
TGTGCCAGCAGCTTAGATAAGACAGGGACCGAAAAACTGTTTTTT
CASSLDKTGTEKLFF
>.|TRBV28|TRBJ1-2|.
TGTGCCAGCGGCAATTATGGCTACACCTTC
CASGNYGYTF
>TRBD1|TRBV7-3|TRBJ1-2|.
TGTGCCAGCAGCCCAGTGGGACAGGCCAACTATGGCTACACCTTC
CASSPVGQANYGYTF
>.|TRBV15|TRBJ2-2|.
TGTGCCACCAGCGAGATGGCGAACACCGGGGAGCTGTTTTTT
CATSEMANTGELFF
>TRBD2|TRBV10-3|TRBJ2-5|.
TGTGCCATCAGTGAGTCGGCTAGCGGAGAGACCCAGTACTTC
CAISESASGETQYF
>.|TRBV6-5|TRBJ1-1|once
TGTGCCAGCAGCGGACAGCGACCATTGAACACTGAAGCTTTCTTT
CASSGQRPLNTEAFF
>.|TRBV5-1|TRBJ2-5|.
TGCGCCAGCAGCCCGAACCCGGGATCTGAGACCCAGTACTTC
CASSPNPGSETQYF
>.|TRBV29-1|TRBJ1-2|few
TGCAGCGTTGAAAAAAGTGGGGGGGCTGGCTACACCTTC
CSVEKSGGAGYTF
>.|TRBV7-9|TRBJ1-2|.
TGTGCCAGCAGCCCCAGTCAGGAATTAAGGAACTATGGCTACACCTTC
CASSPSQELRNYGYTF
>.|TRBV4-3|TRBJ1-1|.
TGCGCCAGCAGCCAAGATAGGAGGGCGCGGGGGAACACTGAAGCTTTCTTT
CASSQDRRARGNTEAFF
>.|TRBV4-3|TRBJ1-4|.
TGCGCCAGCAGCCAAGGCGTTTCTGGGGAGGGAGGAAAACTGTTTTTT
CASSQGVSGEGGKLFF
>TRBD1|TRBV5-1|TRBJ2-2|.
TGCGCCAGCAGCTTGGTTCCAGGGGGCTTGGATGGCACCGGGGAGCTGTTTTTT
CASSLVPGGLDGTGELFF
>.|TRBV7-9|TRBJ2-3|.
TGTGCCAGCAGCTTTTCGAGACACCCCACAGATACGCAGTATTTT
CASSFSRHPTDTQYF
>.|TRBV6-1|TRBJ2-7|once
TGTGCCAGCAGTGAACGCAGGGGGGCATACGAGCAGTACTTC
CASSERRGAYEQYF
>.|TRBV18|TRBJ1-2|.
TGTGCCAGCTCACCCACCCGACAAGGGGCGCGTGGTGGCTACACCTTC
CASSPTRQGARGGYTF
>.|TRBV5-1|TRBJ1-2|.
TGCGCCAGCAGCTTGGGTCAGGGGCGCGACTATGGCTACACCTTC
CASSLGQGRDYGYTF
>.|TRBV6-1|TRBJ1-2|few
TGTGCCAGCAGTGAAGCGAATCCGGTCGACTATGGCTACACCTTC
CASSEANPVDYGYTF
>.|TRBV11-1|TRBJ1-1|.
TGTGCCAGCAGCTTAGTCTTGAACACTGAAGCTTTCTTT
CASSLVLNTEAFF
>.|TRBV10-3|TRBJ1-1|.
TGTGCCATCAGTGAGCCACTCGGTGGTGAAGCTTTCTTT
CAISEPLGGEAFF
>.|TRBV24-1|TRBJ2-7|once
TGTGCCACCAGCCACCGAGACAGTGCGGCCTACGAGCAGTACTTC
CATSHRDSAAYEQYF
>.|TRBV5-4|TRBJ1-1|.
TGTGCCAGCAGCTCGTGGGGAGTGACTGAAGCTTTCTTT
CASSSWGVTEAFF
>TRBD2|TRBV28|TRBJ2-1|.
TGTGCCAGCAACCTAGCGGGAGGATCGTTCTTC
CASNLAGGSFF
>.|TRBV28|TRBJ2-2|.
TGTGCCAGCAGTTCCCAGTCCGGGAGCACCGGGGAGCTGTTTTTT
CASSSQSGSTGELFF
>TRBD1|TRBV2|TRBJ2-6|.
TGTGCCAGCAGGCGACAGGGGACCTTTCCTGGGGCCAACGTCCTGACTTTC
CASRRQGTFPGANVLTF
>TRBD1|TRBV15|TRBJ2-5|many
TGTGCCACCAGCAACGATGCAGGGGGCTTGGGGGAGACCCAGTACTTC
CATSNDAGGLGETQYF
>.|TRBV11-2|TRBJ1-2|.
TGTGCCAGCAGCTTGGGAGACAGGTTCTCATTCGGCTACACCTTC
CASSLGDRFSFGYTF
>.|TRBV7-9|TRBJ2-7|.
TGTGCCAGCAGCCGGGGGACAGAAAGTAAGCTTGTGGTCTTC
CASSRGTESKLVVF
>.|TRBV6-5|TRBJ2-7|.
TGTGCCAATCGGGAGCCCCATCACCCCTACGAGCAGTACTTC
CANREPHHPYEQYF
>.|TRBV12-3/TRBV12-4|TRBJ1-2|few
TGTGCCAGCAGCCAGGGTAACTATGGCTACACCTTC
CASSQGNYGYTF
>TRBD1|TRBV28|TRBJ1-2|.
TGTGCCAGCAGTACTGGACAGGGTAACTATGGCTACACCTTC
CASSTGQGNYGYTF
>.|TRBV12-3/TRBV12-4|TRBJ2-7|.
TGTGCCAGCAGTTTTGGAGCAACAATCAAGCAGTACTTC
CASSFGATIKQYF
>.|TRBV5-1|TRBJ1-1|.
TGCGCCAGCAGCTTGCTTCAGGAGAACACTGAAGCTTTCTTT
CASSLLQENTEAFF
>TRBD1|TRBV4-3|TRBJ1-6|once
TGCGCCAGCAGCCAAGAGGTACGGACAGGGAAGGTAAATTCACCCCTCCACTTT
CASSQEVRTGKVNSPLHF
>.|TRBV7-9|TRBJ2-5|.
TGTGCCAGCAGCGCGACTCTCAGCCAAGAGACCCAGTACTTC
CASSATLSQETQYF
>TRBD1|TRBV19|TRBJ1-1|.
TGTGCCAGTAAGAGGACAGGATCTGAAGCTTTCTTT
CASKRTGSEAFF
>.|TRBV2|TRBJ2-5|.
TGTGCCAGCACCTACAGACAAGAGACCCAGTACTTC
CASTYRQETQYF